This is a list of T cell receptor beta chains from one sample in a study of blood T cells in healthy people across ages. TCRdb re-derived calls from the 5' RACE reads in MiXCR, one entry per CDR3 protein. This sample has over 750,000 distinct CDR3 sequences; roughly 25% occur once, and the top ten carry under 9.5%. These data are also associated with another study on T cells of mothers and their children.

Sequencing used blood. The receptors were gathered from a boy younger than 18 in good health. The CDR3 runs from the conserved cysteine through the conserved F or W. Fields, in order: clone size, V gene, D gene, J gene, CDR3 DNA, CDR3 protein. D genes are given only for firm matches. Expanded clones are given a class, and other clones once, few, many or no size at all.

few,TRBV29-1,.,TRBJ2-3,TGCAGCGTTGAAGGTCGGCACAGTTCCTCCACAGGTACGCAGTATTTT,CSVEGRHSSSTGTQYF
.,TRBV28,TRBD2,TRBJ2-7,TGTGCCAGCAGTCTACCGACTAGCGGGAGGGGTTACGAGCAGTACTTC,CASSLPTSGRGYEQYF
many,TRBV7-3,TRBD2,TRBJ2-3,TGTGCCAGCAGCCCCGGGACTAGCGGGGGCACAGATACGCAGTATTTT,CASSPGTSGGTDTQYF
few,TRBV29-1,.,TRBJ1-2,TGCAGCGTTGAAGACAACCCTAACTATGGCTACACCTTC,CSVEDNPNYGYTF
.,TRBV6-2/TRBV6-3,.,TRBJ2-5,TGTGCCAGCACCCCCGGGGGGCAGTACCAAGAGACCCAGTACTTC,CASTPGGQYQETQYF
few,TRBV13,.,TRBJ2-1,TGTGCCAGCAGCTTTTCGAGACAGGTCGCCAACAATGAGCAGTTCTTC,CASSFSRQVANNEQFF
.,TRBV6-2/TRBV6-3,TRBD2,TRBJ2-1,TGTGCCAGCAGTTCGCTGCCAGCGGGGGGCTCCTACAATGAGCAGTTCTTC,CASSSLPAGGSYNEQFF
.,TRBV28,TRBD2,TRBJ2-5,TGTGCCAGCGGGCTAGCGGGAGCAGAAGAGACCCAGTACTTC,CASGLAGAEETQYF
few,TRBV4-1,TRBD1,TRBJ2-2,TGCGCCAGCAGCCATCAGGACAGGGGTGGCACCGGGGAGCTGTTTTTT,CASSHQDRGGTGELFF
.,TRBV6-6,.,TRBJ2-6,TGTGCCAGCAGGGACGGCCTGACTGGGGCCAACGTCCTGACTTTC,CASRDGLTGANVLTF
.,TRBV11-2,.,TRBJ2-3,TGTGCCAGCAGCTTAAGTCCGGGATCCACAGATACGCAGTATTTT,CASSLSPGSTDTQYF
few,TRBV6-2/TRBV6-3,.,TRBJ2-1,TGTGCCAGCAGTTACTGGGATGAGCAGTTCTTC,CASSYWDEQFF
few,TRBV5-6,.,TRBJ2-6,TGTGCCAGCGATATTTTTCCCTCTGGGGCCAACGTCCTGACTTTC,CASDIFPSGANVLTF
.,TRBV4-1,.,TRBJ1-1,TGCGCCAGCAGCCAAGAACCATCGGTCGGCACTGAAGCTTTCTTT,CASSQEPSVGTEAFF
.,TRBV10-3,TRBD2,TRBJ2-1,TGTGTCATCAGTGAGCGGGGTGGGGAAAACAATGAGCAGTTCTTC,CVISERGGENNEQFF
.,TRBV9,.,TRBJ1-1,TGTGCCAGCAGCGTAGAAGGCAGTCTTGAAGCTTTCTTT,CASSVEGSLEAFF
few,TRBV27,.,TRBJ2-2,TGTGCCAGCAGTTTTTTAGGGACGAACACCGGGGAGCTGTTTTTT,CASSFLGTNTGELFF
.,TRBV20-1,.,TRBJ1-6,TGCAGTGCTAGAGCCCCTACCGGCCGCAATTCACCCCTCCACTTT,CSARAPTGRNSPLHF
few,TRBV2,TRBD1,TRBJ2-5,TGTGCCAGCAGTACCAGGACAGGGCCGGGAGAGACCCAGTACTTC,CASSTRTGPGETQYF
.,TRBV7-9,.,TRBJ1-1,TGTGCCAGCACAGGGGTGAACACTGAAGCTTTCTTT,CASTGVNTEAFF
few,TRBV27,.,TRBJ2-7,TGTGCCAGCAGTCCCGCGGGGCCCGGCTCCTACGAGCAGTACTTC,CASSPAGPGSYEQYF
few,TRBV7-3,.,TRBJ2-7,TGTGCCAGCAGTCCTGGCGACCACTCCTACGAGCAGTACTTC,CASSPGDHSYEQYF
.,TRBV29-1,.,TRBJ2-1,TGCAGCGTTCATCGCGGTGCGAATTACAATGAGCAGTTCTTC,CSVHRGANYNEQFF
.,TRBV6-1,TRBD2,TRBJ2-2,TGTGCCAGCAGGAGAAGACTAGCCAGCACCGGGGAGCTGTTTTTT,CASRRRLASTGELFF
.,TRBV7-6,TRBD1,TRBJ2-7,TGTGCCAGCAGCTTCGGGACAGGGTTCGAGCAGTACTTC,CASSFGTGFEQYF
few,TRBV5-1,.,TRBJ1-4,TGCGCCAGCAGCTTGGGCCTGGACGGGACTAATGAAAAACTGTTTTTT,CASSLGLDGTNEKLFF
.,TRBV2,TRBD1,TRBJ2-1,TGTGCCAGCAGTGAAGAGGGACAGGCTGAGCAGTTCTTC,CASSEEGQAEQFF
.,TRBV29-1,TRBD1,TRBJ1-2,TGCAGCGTTGAAGGGGGACAGAACTATGGCTACACCTTC,CSVEGGQNYGYTF
.,TRBV20-1,.,TRBJ2-1,TGCAGTGCGAGACCCCCTGGGGGATACAATGAGCAGTTCTTC,CSARPPGGYNEQFF
few,TRBV7-8,TRBD2,TRBJ2-3,TGTTCGGGGGGACCGCTCCCAGATACGCAGTATTTT,CSGGPLPDTQYF
few,TRBV7-9,.,TRBJ2-1,TGTGCCAGCAGCCCTAGCGCGTCAAGGGTGCAGTTCTTC,CASSPSASRVQFF
.,TRBV4-1,TRBD1,TRBJ1-5,TGCGCCAGCAGCGTCGGGACAGGCGACAATCAGCCCCAGCATTTT,CASSVGTGDNQPQHF
.,TRBV10-3,TRBD1,TRBJ2-1,TGTGCCATCAGTGAGTCGAAGGGACAGGGAAGAAATGAGCAGTTCTTC,CAISESKGQGRNEQFF
few,TRBV12-3/TRBV12-4,.,TRBJ1-1,TGTGCCAGCAGTTTCAGGGAAGGGACTGAAGCTTTCTTT,CASSFREGTEAFF
few,TRBV14,.,TRBJ2-5,TGTGCCAGCAGTCCCCGGCGGGGATCCCAAGAGACCCAGTACTTC,CASSPRRGSQETQYF
.,TRBV21-1,.,TRBJ1-5,TGTGCCATCAAACTGGGGACGCTTGGGATATATAGCAATCAGCCCCAGCATTTT,CAIKLGTLGIYSNQPQHF
.,TRBV4-1,.,TRBJ1-2,TGCGCCAGCAGCCAAGGGGGAGTTGTTGGCTACACCTTC,CASSQGGVVGYTF
few,TRBV11-3,.,TRBJ2-5,TGTGCCAGCAGCTTAGGGCGACTATCTGAGACCCAGTACTTC,CASSLGRLSETQYF
.,TRBV7-9,.,TRBJ2-7,TGTGCCAGCGATCGGAGGGCTGGTTTCGAGCAGTACTTC,CASDRRAGFEQYF
.,TRBV29-1,TRBD1,TRBJ1-2,TGCAGCGTCGAGGGACAGGAGTCTAACTATGGCTACACCTTC,CSVEGQESNYGYTF